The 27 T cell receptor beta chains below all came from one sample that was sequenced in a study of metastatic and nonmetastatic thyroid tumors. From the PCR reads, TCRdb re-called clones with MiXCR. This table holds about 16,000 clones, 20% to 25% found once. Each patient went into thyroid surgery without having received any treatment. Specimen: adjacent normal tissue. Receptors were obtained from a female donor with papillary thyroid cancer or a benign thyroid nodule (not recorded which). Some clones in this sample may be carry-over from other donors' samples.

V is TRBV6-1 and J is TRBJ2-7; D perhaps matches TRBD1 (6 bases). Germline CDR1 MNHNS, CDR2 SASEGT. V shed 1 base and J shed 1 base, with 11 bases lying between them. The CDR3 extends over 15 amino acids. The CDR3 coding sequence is TGTGCCAGCAGTGAAGGGGGGCCTAGATCCTACGAGCAGTACTTC. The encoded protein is CASSEGGPRSYEQYF.

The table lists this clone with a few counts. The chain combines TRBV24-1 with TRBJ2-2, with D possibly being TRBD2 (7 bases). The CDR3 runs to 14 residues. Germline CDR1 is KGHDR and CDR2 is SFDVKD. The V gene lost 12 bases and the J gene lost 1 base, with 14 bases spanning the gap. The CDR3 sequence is CAAEGGENTGELFF. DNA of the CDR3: TGTGCCGCAGAGGGGGGGGAGAACACCGGGGAGCTGTTTTTT.

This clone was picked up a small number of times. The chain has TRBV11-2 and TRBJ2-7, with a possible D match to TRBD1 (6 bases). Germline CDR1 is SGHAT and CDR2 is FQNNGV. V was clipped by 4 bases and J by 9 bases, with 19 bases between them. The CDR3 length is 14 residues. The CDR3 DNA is TGTGCCAGCAGCTCCAGCAGGGGCTCCAATGGGCAGTACTTC. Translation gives CASSSSRGSNGQYF.

CDR3 amino acids: CASSRTRYEQYF. In DNA form, the CDR3 reads TGTGCCAGCTCGAGGACTCGATACGAGCAGTACTTC. This chain uses TRBV6-1 with TRBJ2-7; D is possibly TRBD2 (5 bases). CDR1 and CDR2 (germline): MNHNS, SASEGT. The CDR3 runs to 12 residues. V was pared by 8 bases and J by 4 bases, with 12 bases between.

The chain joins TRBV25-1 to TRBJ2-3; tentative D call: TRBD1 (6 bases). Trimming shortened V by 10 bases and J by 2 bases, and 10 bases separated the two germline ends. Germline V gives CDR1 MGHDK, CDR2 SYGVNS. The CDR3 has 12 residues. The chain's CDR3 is CAIRDITDTQYF. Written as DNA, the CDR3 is TGTGCCATCAGGGACATCACAGATACGCAGTATTTT.

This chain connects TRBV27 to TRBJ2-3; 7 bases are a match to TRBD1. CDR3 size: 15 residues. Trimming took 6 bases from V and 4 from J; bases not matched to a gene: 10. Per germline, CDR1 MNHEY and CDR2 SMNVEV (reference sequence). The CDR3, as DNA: TGTGCCAGCAGCGTAGTCCGGCAGGGGGCAGATACGCAGTATTTT. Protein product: CASSVVRQGADTQYF.

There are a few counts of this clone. CDR3 sequence (DNA): TGCGCCAGCAGGGATTTAGCGGTCTCCTACGAGCAGTACTTC. It codes for CASRDLAVSYEQYF. V usage is TRBV5-1 and J usage is TRBJ2-7; a possible D gene is TRBD2 (6 bases). The germline V gene encodes CDR1 SGHRS and CDR2 YFSETQ. This CDR3 spans 14 amino acids. Between the trimmed V and J ends, which lost 5 bases and 0 bases, there was a span of 12 bases.

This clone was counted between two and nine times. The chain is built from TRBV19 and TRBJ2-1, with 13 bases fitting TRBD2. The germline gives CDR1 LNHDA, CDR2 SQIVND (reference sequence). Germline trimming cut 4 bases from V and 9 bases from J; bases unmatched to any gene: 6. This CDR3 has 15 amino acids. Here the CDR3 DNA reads TGTGCCAGTAGTACGACTAGCGGGGGGCGAAGTGAGCAGTTCTTC. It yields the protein CASSTTSGGRSEQFF.

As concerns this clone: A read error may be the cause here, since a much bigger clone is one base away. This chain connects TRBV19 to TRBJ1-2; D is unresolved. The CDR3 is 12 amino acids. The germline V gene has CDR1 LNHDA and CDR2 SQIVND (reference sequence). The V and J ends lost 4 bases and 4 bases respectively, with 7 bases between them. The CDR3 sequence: CASSTWLYGYTF. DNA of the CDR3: TGTGCCAGTAGTACATGGCTCTATGGCTACACCTTC.

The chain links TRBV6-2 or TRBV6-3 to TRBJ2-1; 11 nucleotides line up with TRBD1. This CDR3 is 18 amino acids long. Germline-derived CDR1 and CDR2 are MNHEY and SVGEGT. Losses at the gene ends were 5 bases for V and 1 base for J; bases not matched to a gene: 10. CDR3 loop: CASSRTGGSDRSYNEQFF. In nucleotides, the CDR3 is TGTGCCAGCAGTCGGACAGGGGGCTCTGATAGGTCCTACAATGAGCAGTTCTTC.

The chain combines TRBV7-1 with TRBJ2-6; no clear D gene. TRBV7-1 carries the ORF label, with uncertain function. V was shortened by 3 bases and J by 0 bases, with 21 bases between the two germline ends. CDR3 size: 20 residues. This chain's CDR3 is CASSSFPGTDGSSGANVLTF. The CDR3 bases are TGTGCCAGCAGCTCTTTTCCAGGCACCGACGGGTCCTCTGGGGCCAACGTCCTGACTTTC.

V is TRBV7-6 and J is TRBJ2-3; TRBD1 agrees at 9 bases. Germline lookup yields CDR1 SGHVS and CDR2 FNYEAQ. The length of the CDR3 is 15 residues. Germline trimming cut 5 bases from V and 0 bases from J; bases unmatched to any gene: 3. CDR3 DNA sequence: TGTGCCAGCAGCCAGGGACAGGGAAGCACAGATACGCAGTATTTT. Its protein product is CASSQGQGSTDTQYF.

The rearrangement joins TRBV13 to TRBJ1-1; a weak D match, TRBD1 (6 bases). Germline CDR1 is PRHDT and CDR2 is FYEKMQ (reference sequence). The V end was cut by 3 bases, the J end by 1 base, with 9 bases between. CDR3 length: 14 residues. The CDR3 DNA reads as TGTGCCAGCAGCTTGGGACATGGGAACACTGAAGCTTTCTTT. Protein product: CASSLGHGNTEAFF.

In nucleotides, the CDR3 is TGCGCCAGCAGTGAGTTGGGACCGGGTACTCAGTACTTC. Encoded protein: CASSELGPGTQYF. The chain couples TRBV10-2 to TRBJ2-5; D is possibly TRBD1 or TRBD2 (5 bases each). CDR1 and CDR2 from the germline V gene are WSHSY and SAAADI. The CDR3 totals 13 residues. V lost 1 base, J lost 11 bases, and 14 bases lay in between.

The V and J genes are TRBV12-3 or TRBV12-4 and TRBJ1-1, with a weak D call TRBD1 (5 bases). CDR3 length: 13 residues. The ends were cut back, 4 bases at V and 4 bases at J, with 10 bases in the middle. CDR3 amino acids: CASSSYQGTEAFF. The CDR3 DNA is TGTGCCAGCAGTTCGTACCAGGGCACTGAAGCTTTCTTT.

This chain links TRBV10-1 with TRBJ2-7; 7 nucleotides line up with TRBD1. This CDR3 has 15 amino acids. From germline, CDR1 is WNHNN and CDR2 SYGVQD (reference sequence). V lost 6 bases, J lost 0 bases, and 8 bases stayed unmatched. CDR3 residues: CASSDVRDSSYEQYF. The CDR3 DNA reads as TGCGCCAGCAGCGATGTCCGGGACAGCTCCTACGAGCAGTACTTC.

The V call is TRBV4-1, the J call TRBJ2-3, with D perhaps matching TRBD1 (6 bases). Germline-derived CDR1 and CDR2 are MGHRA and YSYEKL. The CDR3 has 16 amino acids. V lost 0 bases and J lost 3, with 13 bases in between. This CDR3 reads CASSQEWSQGTDTQYF. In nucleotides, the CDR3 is TGCGCCAGCAGCCAAGAATGGTCCCAGGGGACAGATACGCAGTATTTT.

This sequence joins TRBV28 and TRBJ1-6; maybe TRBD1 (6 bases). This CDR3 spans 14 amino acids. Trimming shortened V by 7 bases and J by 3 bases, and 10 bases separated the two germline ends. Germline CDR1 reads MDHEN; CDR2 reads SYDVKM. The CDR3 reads CASTKTGYNSPLHF. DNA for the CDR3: TGTGCCAGCACCAAGACAGGCTATAATTCACCCCTCCACTTT.

The DNA for the CDR3 is TGCAGTGCTATGTCCGGGAACACTGAAGCTTTCTTT. Translated, it gives CSAMSGNTEAFF. The V call is TRBV20-1, the J call TRBJ1-1; D gene unclear. The CDR3 contains 12 residues. The germline gives CDR1 DFQATT, CDR2 SNEGSKA (reference sequence). Trimming took 4 bases from V and 1 from J, leaving 7 bases between them.

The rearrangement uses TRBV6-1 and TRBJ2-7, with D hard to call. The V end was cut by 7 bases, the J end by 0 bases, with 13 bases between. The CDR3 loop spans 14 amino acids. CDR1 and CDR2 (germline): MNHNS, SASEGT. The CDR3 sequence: CASKQIGSSYEQYF. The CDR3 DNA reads TGTGCCAGCAAGCAGATCGGAAGCTCCTACGAGCAGTACTTC.

CDR3 DNA sequence: TGTGCCAGTAGTACCTATAGCGTTAGCGAGCAGTTCTTC. Translation gives CASSTYSVSEQFF. The V and J genes are TRBV19 and TRBJ2-1, with TRBD2 as a possible D gene (5 bases). From germline, CDR1 is LNHDA and CDR2 SQIVND (reference sequence). The V gene lost 4 bases and the J gene lost 10 bases, with 14 bases spanning the gap. The CDR3 loop spans 13 amino acids. Combining the CDR3 with reference TRBV19 and TRBJ2-1 gives the whole variable domain DGGITQSPKYLFRKEGQNVTLSCEQNLNHDAMYWYRQDPGQGLRLIYYSQIVNDFQKGDIAEGYSVSREKKESFPLTVTSAQKNPTAFYLCASSTYSVSEQFFGPGTRLTVL.

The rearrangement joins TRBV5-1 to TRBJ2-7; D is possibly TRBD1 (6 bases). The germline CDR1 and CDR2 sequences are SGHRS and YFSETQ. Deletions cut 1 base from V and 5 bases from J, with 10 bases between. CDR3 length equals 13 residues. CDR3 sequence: CASSLTYRDEQYF. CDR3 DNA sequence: TGCGCCAGCAGCTTGACCTACAGGGACGAGCAGTACTTC.

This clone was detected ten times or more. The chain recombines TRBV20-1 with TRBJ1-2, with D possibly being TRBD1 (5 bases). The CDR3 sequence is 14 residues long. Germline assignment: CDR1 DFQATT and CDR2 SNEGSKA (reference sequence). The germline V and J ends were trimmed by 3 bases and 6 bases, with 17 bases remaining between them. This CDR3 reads CSASPSGTGDGYTF. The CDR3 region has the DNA TGCAGTGCTAGTCCCTCGGGGACGGGGGATGGCTACACCTTC.

CDR3 amino acids: CASTSPIAGSTDTQYF. The DNA of the CDR3 is TGTGCCAGCACTTCTCCAATAGCGGGGAGCACAGATACGCAGTATTTT. The chain is built from TRBV28 and TRBJ2-3, with 8 bases matching TRBD2. Per the germline V gene, CDR1 is MDHEN and CDR2 is SYDVKM. The length of the CDR3 is 16 residues. The ends lost 7 bases at V and 0 bases at J; junction bases unmatched: 9.

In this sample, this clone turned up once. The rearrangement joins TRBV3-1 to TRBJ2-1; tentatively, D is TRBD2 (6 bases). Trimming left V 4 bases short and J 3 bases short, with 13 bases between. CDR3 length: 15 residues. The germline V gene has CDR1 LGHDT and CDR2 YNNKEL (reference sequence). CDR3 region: CASSPGGARYNEQFF. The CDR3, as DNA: TGTGCCAGCAGCCCGGGCGGGGCGCGCTACAATGAGCAGTTCTTC.

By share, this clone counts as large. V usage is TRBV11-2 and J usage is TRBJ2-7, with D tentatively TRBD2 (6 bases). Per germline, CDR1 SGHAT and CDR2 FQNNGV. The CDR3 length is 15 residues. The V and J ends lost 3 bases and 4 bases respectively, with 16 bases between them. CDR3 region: CASSLRRGAGYEQYF. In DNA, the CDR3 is TGTGCCAGCAGCTTGAGGAGAGGAGCGGGTTACGAGCAGTACTTC.

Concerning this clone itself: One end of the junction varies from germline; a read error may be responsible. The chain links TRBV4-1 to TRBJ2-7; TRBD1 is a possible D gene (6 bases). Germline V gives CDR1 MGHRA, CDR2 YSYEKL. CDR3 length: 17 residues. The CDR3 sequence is CASSHLLGRDKSYEQYF. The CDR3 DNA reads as TGCGCCAGCAGCCACCTGCTCGGACGGGACAAATCCTATGAGCAGTACTTC.